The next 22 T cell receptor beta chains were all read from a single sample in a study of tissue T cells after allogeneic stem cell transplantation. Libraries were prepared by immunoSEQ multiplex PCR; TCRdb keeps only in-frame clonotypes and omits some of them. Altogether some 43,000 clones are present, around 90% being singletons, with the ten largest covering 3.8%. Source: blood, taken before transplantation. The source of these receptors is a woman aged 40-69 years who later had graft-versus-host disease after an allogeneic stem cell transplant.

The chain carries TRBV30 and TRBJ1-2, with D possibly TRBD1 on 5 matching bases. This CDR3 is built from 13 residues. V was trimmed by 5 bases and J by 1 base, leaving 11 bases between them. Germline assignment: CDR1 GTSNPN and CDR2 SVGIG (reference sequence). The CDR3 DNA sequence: TGTGCCTGGGACAGTTTGAATAACTATGGCTACACCTTC. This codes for CAWDSLNNYGYTF.

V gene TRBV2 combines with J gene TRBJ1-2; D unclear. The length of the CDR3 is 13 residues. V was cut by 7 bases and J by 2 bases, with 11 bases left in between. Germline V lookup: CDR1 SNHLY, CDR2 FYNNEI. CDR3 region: CASTRERNYGYTF. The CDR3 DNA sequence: TGTGCCAGCACTAGGGAGCGAAACTATGGCTACACCTTC. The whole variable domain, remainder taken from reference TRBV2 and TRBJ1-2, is EPEVTQTPSHQVTQMGQEVILRCVPISNHLYFYWYRQILGQKVEFLVSFYNNEISEKSEIFDDQFSVERPDGSNFTLKIRSTKLEDSAMYFCASTRERNYGYTFGSGTRLTVV.

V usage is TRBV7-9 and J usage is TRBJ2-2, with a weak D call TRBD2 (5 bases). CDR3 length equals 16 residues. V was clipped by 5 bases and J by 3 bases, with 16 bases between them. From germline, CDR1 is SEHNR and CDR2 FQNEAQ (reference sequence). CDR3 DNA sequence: TGTGCCAGCAGCCCCTTCGGACGGGGAGACACCGGGGAGCTGTTTTTT. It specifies CASSPFGRGDTGELFF. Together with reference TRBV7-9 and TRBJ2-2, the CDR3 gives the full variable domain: DTGVSQNPRHKITKRGQNVTFRCDPISEHNRLYWYRQTLGQGPEFLTYFQNEAQLEKSRLLSDRFSAERPKGSFSTLEIQRTEQGDSAMYLCASSPFGRGDTGELFFGEGSRLTVL.

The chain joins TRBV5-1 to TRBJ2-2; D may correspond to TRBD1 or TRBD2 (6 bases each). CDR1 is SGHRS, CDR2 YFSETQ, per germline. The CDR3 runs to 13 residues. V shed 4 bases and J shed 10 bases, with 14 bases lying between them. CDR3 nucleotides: TGCGCCAGCAGCCTGCCGGGGGCGGCGGAGCTGTTTTTT. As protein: CASSLPGAAELFF.

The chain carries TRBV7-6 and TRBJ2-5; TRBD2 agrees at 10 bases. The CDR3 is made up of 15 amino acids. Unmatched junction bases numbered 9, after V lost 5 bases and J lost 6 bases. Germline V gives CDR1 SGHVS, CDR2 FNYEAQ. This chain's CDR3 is CASSPIAGGQKTQYF. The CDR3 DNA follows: TGTGCCAGCAGCCCAATAGCGGGAGGCCAGAAGACCCAGTACTTC.

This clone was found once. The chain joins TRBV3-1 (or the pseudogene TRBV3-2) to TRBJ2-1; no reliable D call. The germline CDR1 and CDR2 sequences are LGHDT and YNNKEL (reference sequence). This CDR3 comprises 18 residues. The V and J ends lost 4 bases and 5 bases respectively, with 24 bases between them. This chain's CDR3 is CASSRPGSPGVGHNEQFF. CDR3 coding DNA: TGTGCCAGCAGCCGACCCGGGTCCCCAGGAGTCGGCCACAATGAGCAGTTCTTC.

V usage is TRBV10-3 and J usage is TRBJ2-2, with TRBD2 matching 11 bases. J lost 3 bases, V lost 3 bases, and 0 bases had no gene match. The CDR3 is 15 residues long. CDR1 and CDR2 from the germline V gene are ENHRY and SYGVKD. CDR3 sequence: CAISDSGRDTGELFF. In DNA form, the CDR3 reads TGTGCCATCAGTGATAGCGGGAGGGACACCGGGGAGCTGTTTTTT.

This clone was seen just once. This CDR3 reads CASSVGQGFSEAFF. The DNA for the CDR3 is TGTGCCAGCAGCGTAGGACAGGGGTTCTCTGAAGCTTTCTTT. The chain employs TRBV9 and TRBJ1-1; 8 bases are shared with TRBD1. The germline CDR1 and CDR2 sequences are SGDLS and YYNGEE. V was clipped by 0 bases and J by 6 bases; unmatched bases: 4. This CDR3 contains 14 residues.

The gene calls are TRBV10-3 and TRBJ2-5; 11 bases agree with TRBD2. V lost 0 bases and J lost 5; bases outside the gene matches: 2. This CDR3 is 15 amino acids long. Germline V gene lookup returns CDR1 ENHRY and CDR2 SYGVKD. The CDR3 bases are TGTGCCATCAGTGAGTCTCTAGCGGGAGGCGAGACCCAGTACTTC. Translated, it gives CAISESLAGGETQYF.

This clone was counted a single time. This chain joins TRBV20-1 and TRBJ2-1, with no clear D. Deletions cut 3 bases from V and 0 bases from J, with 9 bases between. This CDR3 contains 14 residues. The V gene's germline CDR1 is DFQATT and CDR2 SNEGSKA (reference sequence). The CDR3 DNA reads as TGCAGTGCTAGTGTCGGATCCTCCTACAATGAGCAGTTCTTC. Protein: CSASVGSSYNEQFF.

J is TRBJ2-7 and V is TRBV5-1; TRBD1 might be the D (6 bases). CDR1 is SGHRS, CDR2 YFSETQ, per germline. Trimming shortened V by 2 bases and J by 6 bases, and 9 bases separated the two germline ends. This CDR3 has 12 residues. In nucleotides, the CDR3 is TGCGCCAGCAGCTTCGACAGGATCGAGCAGTACTTC. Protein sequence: CASSFDRIEQYF.

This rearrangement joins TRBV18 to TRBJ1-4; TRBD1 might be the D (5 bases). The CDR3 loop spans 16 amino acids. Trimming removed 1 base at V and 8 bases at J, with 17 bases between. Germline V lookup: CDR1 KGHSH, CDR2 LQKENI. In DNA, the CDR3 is TGTGCCAGCTCACCACGGGAAGGGGTCCGAGGGGAAAAACTGTTTTTT. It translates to CASSPREGVRGEKLFF. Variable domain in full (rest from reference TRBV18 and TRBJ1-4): NAGVMQNPRHLVRRRGQEARLRCSPMKGHSHVYWYRQLPEEGLKFMVYLQKENIIDESGMPKERFSAEFPKEGPSILRIQQVVRGDSAAYFCASSPREGVRGEKLFFGSGTQLSVL.

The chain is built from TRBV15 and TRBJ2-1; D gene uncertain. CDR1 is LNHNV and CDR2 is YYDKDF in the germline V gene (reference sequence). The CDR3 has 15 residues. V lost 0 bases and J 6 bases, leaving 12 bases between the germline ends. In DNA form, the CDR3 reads TGTGCCACCAGCAGAGATCAAGTAGGTATCAATGAGCAGTTCTTC. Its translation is CATSRDQVGINEQFF.

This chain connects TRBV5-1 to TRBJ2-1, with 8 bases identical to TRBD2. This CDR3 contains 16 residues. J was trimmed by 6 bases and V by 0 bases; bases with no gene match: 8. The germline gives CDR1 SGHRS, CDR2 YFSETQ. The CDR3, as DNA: TGCGCCAGCAGCTTGGCAGGGACTAGAGGACCCAATGAGCAGTTCTTC. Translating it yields CASSLAGTRGPNEQFF.

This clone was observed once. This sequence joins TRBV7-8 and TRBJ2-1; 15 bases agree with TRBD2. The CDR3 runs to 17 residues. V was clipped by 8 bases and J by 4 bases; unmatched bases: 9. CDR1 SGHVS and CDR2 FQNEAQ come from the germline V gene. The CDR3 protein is CASGRTSGRAYYNEQFF. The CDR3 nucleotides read TGTGCCAGCGGCCGGACTAGCGGGAGGGCCTATTACAATGAGCAGTTCTTC.

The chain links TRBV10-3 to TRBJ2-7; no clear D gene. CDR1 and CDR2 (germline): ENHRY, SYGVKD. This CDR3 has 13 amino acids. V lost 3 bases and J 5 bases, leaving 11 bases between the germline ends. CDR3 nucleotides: TGTGCCATCAGTGATTTTGGGTCAGACGAGCAGTACTTC. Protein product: CAISDFGSDEQYF.

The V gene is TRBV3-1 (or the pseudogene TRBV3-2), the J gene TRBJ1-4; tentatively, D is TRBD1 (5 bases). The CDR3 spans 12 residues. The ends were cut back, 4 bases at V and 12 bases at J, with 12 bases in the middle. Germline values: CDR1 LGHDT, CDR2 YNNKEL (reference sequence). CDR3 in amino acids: CASSLAKGELFF. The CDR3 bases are TGTGCCAGCAGCCTAGCTAAAGGGGAACTGTTTTTT.

This chain's CDR3 is CASSLGGQGADYGYTF. The CDR3 DNA is TGTGCCAGCAGCCTTGGAGGGCAGGGGGCCGACTATGGCTACACCTTC. This chain links TRBV5-8 with TRBJ1-2; 8 nucleotides match TRBD1. CDR1 is SGHTS and CDR2 is YDEGEE in the germline V gene. V shed 4 bases and J 3 bases; nucleotides not matched to a gene: 11. CDR3 size: 16 residues.

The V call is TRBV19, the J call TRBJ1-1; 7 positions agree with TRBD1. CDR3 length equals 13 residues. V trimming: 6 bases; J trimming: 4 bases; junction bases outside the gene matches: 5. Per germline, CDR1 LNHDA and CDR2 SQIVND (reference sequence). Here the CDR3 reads CASRAGGVTEAFF. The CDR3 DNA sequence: TGTGCCAGTAGAGCAGGGGGAGTCACTGAAGCTTTCTTT. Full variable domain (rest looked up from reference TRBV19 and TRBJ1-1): DGGITQSPKYLFRKEGQNVTLSCEQNLNHDAMYWYRQDPGQGLRLIYYSQIVNDFQKGDIAEGYSVSREKKESFPLTVTSAQKNPTAFYLCASRAGGVTEAFFGQGTRLTVV.

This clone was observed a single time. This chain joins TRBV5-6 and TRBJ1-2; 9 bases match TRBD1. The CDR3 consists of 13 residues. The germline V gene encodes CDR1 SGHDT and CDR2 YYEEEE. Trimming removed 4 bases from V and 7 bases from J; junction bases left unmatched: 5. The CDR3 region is CASSADRGFGYTF. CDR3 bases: TGTGCCAGCAGCGCGGACAGGGGTTTTGGCTACACCTTC.

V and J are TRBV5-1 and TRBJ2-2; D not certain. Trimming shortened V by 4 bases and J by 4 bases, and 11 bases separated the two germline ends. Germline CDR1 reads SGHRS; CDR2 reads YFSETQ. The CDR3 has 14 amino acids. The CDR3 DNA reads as TGCGCCAGCAGCGCCACCGTCTCCACCGGGGAGCTGTTTTTT. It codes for CASSATVSTGELFF.

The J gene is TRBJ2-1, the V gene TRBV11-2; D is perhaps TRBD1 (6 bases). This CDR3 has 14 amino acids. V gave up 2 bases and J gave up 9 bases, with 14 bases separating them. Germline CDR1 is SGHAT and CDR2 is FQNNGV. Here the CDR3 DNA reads TGTGCCAGCAGCTTAATTCGTCTGGACAGTGAGCAGTTCTTC. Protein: CASSLIRLDSEQFF.